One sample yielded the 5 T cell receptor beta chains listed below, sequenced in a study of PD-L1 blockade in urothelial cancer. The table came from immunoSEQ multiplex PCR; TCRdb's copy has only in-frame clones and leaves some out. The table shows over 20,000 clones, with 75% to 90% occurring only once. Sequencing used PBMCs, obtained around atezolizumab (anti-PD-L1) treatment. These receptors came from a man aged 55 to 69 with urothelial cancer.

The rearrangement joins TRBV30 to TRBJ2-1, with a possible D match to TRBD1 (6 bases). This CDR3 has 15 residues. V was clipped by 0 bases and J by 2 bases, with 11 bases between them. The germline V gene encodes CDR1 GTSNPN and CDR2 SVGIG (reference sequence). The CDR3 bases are TGTGCCTGGAGTGTCTTTGAGGGGGCCTACAATGAGCAGTTCTTC. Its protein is CAWSVFEGAYNEQFF.

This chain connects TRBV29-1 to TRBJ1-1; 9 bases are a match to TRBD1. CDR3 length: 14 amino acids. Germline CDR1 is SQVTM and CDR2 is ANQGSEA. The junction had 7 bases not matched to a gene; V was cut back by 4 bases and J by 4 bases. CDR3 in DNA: TGCAGCGTTGGAGGGAGGACAGGGGCCACTGAAGCTTTCTTT. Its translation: CSVGGRTGATEAFF.

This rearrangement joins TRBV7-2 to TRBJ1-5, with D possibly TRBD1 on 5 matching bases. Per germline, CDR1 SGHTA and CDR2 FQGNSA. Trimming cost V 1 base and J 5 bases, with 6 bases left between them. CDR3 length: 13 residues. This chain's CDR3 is CASSLVGDQPQHF. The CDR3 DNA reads TGTGCCAGCAGCTTAGTAGGGGATCAGCCCCAGCATTTT.

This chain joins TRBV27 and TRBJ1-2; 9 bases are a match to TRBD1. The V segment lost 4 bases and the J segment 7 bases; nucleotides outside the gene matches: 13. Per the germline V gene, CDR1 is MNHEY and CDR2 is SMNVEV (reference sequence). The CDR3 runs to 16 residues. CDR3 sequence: CASSSAQGQGIFGYTF. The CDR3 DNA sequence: TGTGCCAGCAGTTCGGCCCAGGGACAGGGAATTTTTGGCTACACCTTC.

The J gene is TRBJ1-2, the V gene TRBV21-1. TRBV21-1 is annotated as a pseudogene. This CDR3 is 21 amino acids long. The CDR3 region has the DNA TGTGCCAGCAGCAAAGCCGTTTGTCTTGGCCAGCAGCAAAGCCGGAGACATGGCTACACCTTC. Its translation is CASSKAVCLGQQQSRRHGYTF.